This entry lists 21 T cell receptor beta chains sequenced from one sample in a study of blood T cell dynamics during melanoma immunotherapy. Time point reported: week 3, after first cycle of checkpoint inhibitor. TCRdb keeps only in-frame clones here, not all; method: immunoSEQ multiplex PCR. The table includes 13,000 to 15,000 clones, 87% detected once. Specimen: blood, collected from a patient treated with checkpoint blockade. The receptors shown here come from a human donor with melanoma.

V and J are TRBV5-6 and TRBJ1-5, with 10 bases fitting TRBD1. Unmatched junction bases numbered 2, after V lost 0 bases and J lost 5 bases. From germline, CDR1 is SGHDT and CDR2 YYEEEE. This CDR3 contains 15 residues. DNA of the CDR3: TGTGCCAGCAGCTTGGGGACAGGGGGACATCAGCCCCAGCATTTT. Amino acids: CASSLGTGGHQPQHF.

The chain employs TRBV19 and TRBJ2-1, with TRBD1 matching 9 bases. V lost 6 bases and J lost 6; bases outside the gene matches: 3. This CDR3 has 13 amino acids. CDR1 LNHDA and CDR2 SQIVND come from the germline V gene (reference sequence). The CDR3 loop is CASRNRGRNEQFF. The CDR3 nucleotides are TGTGCCAGTAGAAACAGGGGGCGCAATGAGCAGTTCTTC.

The V gene is TRBV30, the J gene TRBJ2-1; the D is unclear. V lost 5 bases, J lost 3 bases, and 8 bases lay in between. CDR3 length: 12 amino acids. CDR1 and CDR2 from the germline V gene are GTSNPN and SVGIG (reference sequence). In nucleotides, the CDR3 is TGTGCCTGGCAAAAGGGCTACAATGAGCAGTTCTTC. Protein: CAWQKGYNEQFF.

The V gene is TRBV11-2, the J gene TRBJ2-7, with 9 bases fitting TRBD2. This CDR3 spans 17 amino acids. V lost 0 bases and J lost 3; bases outside the gene matches: 9. Looked up from germline, CDR1 is SGHAT and CDR2 is FQNNGV. The chain's CDR3 is CASSLDGSGSLSYEQYF. CDR3 coding DNA: TGTGCCAGCAGCTTAGATGGTAGCGGGAGTTTAAGCTACGAGCAGTACTTC.

The genes are TRBV28 and TRBJ2-7; 7 nucleotides match TRBD2. Germline CDR1 is MDHEN and CDR2 is SYDVKM. The CDR3 has 16 amino acids. Trimming removed 2 bases from V and 3 bases from J; junction bases left unmatched: 10. CDR3 sequence (DNA): TGTGCCAGCAGTTTAAAGGTCCAGCGGGGTAACTACGAGCAGTACTTC. Its translation: CASSLKVQRGNYEQYF.

The chain combines TRBV28 with TRBJ1-1, with D perhaps matching TRBD1 (6 bases). V lost 5 bases, J lost 5 bases, and 18 bases lay in between. From germline, CDR1 is MDHEN and CDR2 SYDVKM. The CDR3 has 15 residues. CDR3 region: CASSLYGQFQTEAFF. The CDR3 region has the DNA TGTGCCAGCAGTCTCTACGGACAGTTTCAGACTGAAGCTTTCTTT. Variable domain in full (rest from reference TRBV28 and TRBJ1-1): DVKVTQSSRYLVKRTGEKVFLECVQDMDHENMFWYRQDPGLGLRLIYFSYDVKMKEKGDIPEGYSVSREKKERFSLILESASTNQTSMYLCASSLYGQFQTEAFFGQGTRLTVV.

This clone is labeled as large. This chain uses TRBV5-6 with TRBJ2-1, with 9 bases lining up with TRBD2. In germline, CDR1 is SGHDT, CDR2 YYEEEE. The CDR3 is made up of 13 amino acids. The V and J ends lost 4 bases and 8 bases, in that order; junction bases with no gene match: 4. The CDR3 DNA is TGTGCCAGCAGCGCTCTAGCGGGATATGAGCAGTTCTTC. Protein: CASSALAGYEQFF.

V usage is TRBV27 and J usage is TRBJ2-1, with a possible D match to TRBD2 (5 bases). Germline values: CDR1 MNHEY, CDR2 SMNVEV (reference sequence). This CDR3 comprises 12 residues. V was cut by 5 bases and J by 6 bases, with 8 bases left in between. The CDR3 DNA reads as TGTGCCAGCAGTCAACGGGGCAATGAGCAGTTCTTC. Its translation is CASSQRGNEQFF.

The CDR3 region has the DNA TGTGCCAGCAGAGGGTGGGGTAGCGGGAGCAACAATGAGCAGTTCTTC. As protein: CASRGWGSGSNNEQFF. The chain combines TRBV28 with TRBJ2-1; 9 bases agree with TRBD2. Germline CDR1 reads MDHEN; CDR2 reads SYDVKM. Trimming took 6 bases from V and 5 from J; bases not matched to a gene: 11. This CDR3 has 16 amino acids.

In nucleotides, the CDR3 is TGTGCCAGCAGCACGTGGACTGGGAATGAGCAGTTCTTC. This encodes CASSTWTGNEQFF. V gene TRBV7-2 combines with J gene TRBJ2-1; D is possibly TRBD2 (5 bases). Germline CDR1 and CDR2: SGHTA and FQGNSA. This CDR3 is built from 13 residues. Trimming took 5 bases from V and 7 from J, leaving 12 bases between them. Full variable domain (missing parts from reference TRBV7-2 and TRBJ2-1): GAGVSQSPSNKVTEKGKDVELRCDPISGHTALYWYRQSLGQGLEFLIYFQGNSAPDKSGLPSDRFSAERTGGSVSTLTIQRTQQEDSAVYLCASSTWTGNEQFFGPGTRLTVL.

This clone was counted between two and nine times. The CDR3: CASSFGLNTEAFF. CDR3 DNA: TGTGCCAGCAGCTTTGGACTAAACACTGAAGCTTTCTTT. This sequence joins TRBV5-8 and TRBJ1-1; no clear D. Per germline, CDR1 SGHTS and CDR2 YDEGEE. V dropped 2 bases and J dropped 2 bases, with 7 bases sitting between them. The CDR3 consists of 13 residues.

The chain employs TRBV18 and TRBJ1-5; TRBD1 is a possible D gene (5 bases). The germline CDR1 and CDR2 sequences are KGHSH and LQKENI. The CDR3 runs 14 residues. Trimming removed 3 bases from V and 5 bases from J, with 11 bases in between. In DNA, the CDR3 is TGTGCCAGCTCACCGGGGGGGGGATATCAGCCCCAGCATTTT. This gives the protein CASSPGGGYQPQHF. Looking up the rest from reference TRBV18 and TRBJ1-5 gives the full variable domain: NAGVMQNPRHLVRRRGQEARLRCSPMKGHSHVYWYRQLPEEGLKFMVYLQKENIIDESGMPKERFSAEFPKEGPSILRIQQVVRGDSAAYFCASSPGGGYQPQHFGDGTRLSIL.

The J gene is TRBJ2-7, the V gene TRBV6-1; D not certain. The ends were cut back, 2 bases at V and 1 base at J, with 3 bases in the middle. The CDR3 totals 12 residues. From germline, CDR1 is MNHNS and CDR2 SASEGT. Here the CDR3 reads CASSEWSYEQYF. The CDR3 DNA reads TGTGCCAGCAGTGAATGGTCCTACGAGCAGTACTTC.

The gene calls are TRBV9 and TRBJ1-3, with a weak D call TRBD1 (5 bases). Between the trimmed V and J ends, which lost 0 bases and 3 bases, there was a span of 13 bases. Germline CDR1 SGDLS, CDR2 YYNGEE. This CDR3 is 16 amino acids long. CDR3: CASSVGGETFGNTIYF. CDR3 nucleotide sequence: TGTGCCAGCAGCGTAGGGGGGGAAACCTTTGGAAACACCATATATTTT.

The chain links TRBV4-1 to TRBJ2-1, with TRBD2 matching over 7 bases. The trim removed 4 bases at V and 4 bases at J, leaving 13 bases unmatched. Germline CDR1 reads MGHRA; CDR2 reads YSYEKL. The CDR3 has 17 residues. The CDR3 loop reads CASSPEAQTSMYNEQFF. The CDR3 nucleotides are TGCGCCAGCAGCCCCGAGGCTCAGACTAGCATGTACAATGAGCAGTTCTTC.

The rearrangement joins TRBV15 to TRBJ2-7; 11 bases match TRBD1. Germline assignment: CDR1 LNHNV and CDR2 YYDKDF (reference sequence). Trimming took 8 bases from V and 3 from J; bases not matched to a gene: 9. There are 15 residues in the CDR3. Here the CDR3 DNA reads TGTGCCACCCGCCCGGACGGGACAGGGGGCTACGAGCAGTACTTC. It specifies CATRPDGTGGYEQYF. The full variable domain, its missing parts supplied by reference TRBV15 and TRBJ2-7, is DAMVIQNPRYQVTQFGKPVTLSCSQTLNHNVMYWYQQKSSQAPKLLFHYYDKDFNNEADTPDNFQSRRPNTSFCFLDIRSPGLGDTAMYLCATRPDGTGGYEQYFGPGTRLTVT.

With respect to this clone: Other DNA sequences in this specimen translate into the identical CDR3. The chain is built from TRBV27 and TRBJ2-5, with D hard to call. V was cut by 2 bases and J by 0 bases, with 16 bases left in between. The CDR3 has 17 residues. Germline assignment: CDR1 MNHEY and CDR2 SMNVEV (reference sequence). This CDR3 reads CASSLAPGRYNQETQYF. The CDR3 DNA reads as TGTGCCAGCAGTTTAGCCCCGGGCAGGTACAACCAAGAGACCCAGTACTTC.

V gene TRBV7-2 combines with J gene TRBJ2-7; D gene unclear. The CDR3 runs 8 residues. The germline V and J ends were trimmed by 11 bases and 3 bases, with 2 bases remaining between them. Germline CDR1 is SGHTA and CDR2 is FQGNSA. The CDR3 loop reads CAGYEQYF. The DNA of the CDR3 is TGTGCCGGCTACGAGCAGTACTTC.

This clone turned up a few times. V and J are TRBV7-3 and TRBJ2-2, with 12 bases matching TRBD2. CDR3 size: 16 residues. CDR1 and CDR2 from the germline V gene are SGHTA and FQGTGA. Losses at the gene ends were 5 bases for V and 4 bases for J; bases not matched to a gene: 5. The CDR3 protein is CASSDGLAGRTGELFF. DNA of the CDR3: TGTGCCAGCAGCGACGGACTAGCGGGACGCACCGGGGAGCTGTTTTTT.

This sequence joins TRBV7-2 and TRBJ2-3; 8 nucleotides agree with TRBD2. CDR1 and CDR2 (germline): SGHTA, FQGNSA. Trimming took 2 bases from V and 3 from J; bases not matched to a gene: 1. The CDR3 is 14 residues long. DNA of the CDR3: TGTGCCAGCAGCTTAATAGCGGGGACAGATACGCAGTATTTT. This translates into CASSLIAGTDTQYF.

The rearrangement joins TRBV5-1 to TRBJ2-1; D unresolved. The CDR3 sequence is 13 residues long. CDR1 is SGHRS and CDR2 is YFSETQ in the germline V gene. V was pared by 1 base and J by 7 bases, with 9 bases between. CDR3 nucleotide sequence: TGCGCCAGCAGCTTGCCTAGGAGTAATGAGCAGTTCTTC. Its protein is CASSLPRSNEQFF.